This T cell receptor (beta chain) was obtained from a study of human T cells and chemical hapten exposure (dated by TCRdb to the early 2020s). For the study in its entirety: For sensitization, 2% DPC in acetone was applied to a 2 cm by 2 cm area of upper inner arm skin. Throughout the approximately 22-week study period, patients were also given weekly therapeutic DPC doses on the scalp. Patch tests used Finn chambers with 0.01% DPC on the upper back, scored after 6 days by International Contact Dermatitis Research Group standards. Most of the patients in the cohort were female, and the cohort covered alopecia areata with under or over 50% scalp involvement, alopecia totalis and alopecia universalis. The libraries were sequenced as a pool, and the TCR yield per sample differed mostly because of small variations in library volumes within the pool. This study followed changes in the peripheral blood TCR repertoire in vivo during primary and secondary sensitization of alopecia patients to the hapten diphenylcyclopropenone (DPC). Patient blood was sampled pre-sensitization (week 0) and at 2, 6 and about 24 weeks after DPC sensitization. Under 30 alopecia patients gave blood for TCR sequencing at one to four time points (pre-sensitization, 2, 6 and 24 weeks).

Per the publication, the time point label means: patch test 3, about 24 weeks after DPC sensitization. This specimen's treatment or condition label, per the study, means: therapeutic diphenylcyclopropenone sensitization with weekly scalp DPC. Blood at each patch-test visit was drawn before the patch test was applied. Patients were considered eligible if aged 18 to 70, diagnosed with alopecia and deemed suitable for DPC therapy, and patients were excluded if pregnant. Unfractionated whole blood was collected in Tempus Blood RNA tubes, and total RNA was extracted from that blood. The library relied on RACE. The instrument was a NextSeq 500. Library preparation attached unique molecular identifiers to individual cDNA molecules for quantitative, reproducible TCR counting. Each blood RNA sample was used to sequence both TCR alpha and TCR beta chains. On the study's bioinformatics: A median of around 96,000 TCRs per sample was observed, with a range of 23,224 to 690,600. V, J and CDR3 annotation of the TCR reads was carried out using the Decombinator software suite. To make PS versus PT1 abundance plots, every sample was subsampled to the same number of TCRs (28,000). Expanded TCRs were defined as absent before sensitization and observed at least eight times at the 2-week time point. TCRdb took the public reads, trimmed them with fastp at Q25, ran MiXCR for clone calling and kept in-frame beta chains. Each entry is one CDR3 protein sequence, shown with its most common DNA and genes. The V and J calls follow TCRdb's processing rather than the paper's. The sample table holds about 190,000 distinct CDR3 sequences, of which around 25% were seen once. The ten top clones hold 2.5% of the sample.

The CDR3 runs 13 residues from the cysteine to the phenylalanine. The only DNA kept is the CDR3, 39 bases in frame from the first base. V trim: 7 bases; J trim: 4 bases; unmatched bases: 6. CDR1 is given as SQVTM and CDR2 as ANQGSEA, both from the germline V gene. Results and caveats for the whole study, not just this receptor: The number of TCRs above 1 in 1000 frequency did not change with DPC sensitization; there was no evidence of global repertoire structure alterations. Compared with pre-sensitization or healthy control sets, expanded TCRs formed significantly more large CDR3 similarity clusters, which is consistent with antigen-driven responses. After repeated subsampling, the strength of the expansion versus patch-test correlation and the threshold at which it became significant changed. Because every patient had alopecia, a presumed autoimmune disease, the patients' immune response might differ from that of healthy individuals. Patch test score correlated positively with the number of PT1 expanded TCRs, reaching significance at thresholds 8, 16 and 32 but not at 4.

A word on this clonotype: It has no known antigen specificity. No much larger clone exists at a distance of one base, and base qualities are not known.

In this chain, TRBV29-1 is recombined with TRBJ2-5, and 10 junction bases match TRBD2. The specimen was whole blood, collected in connection with sensitization to the hapten diphenylcyclopropenone (DPC). This clonotype was obtained from a woman between 35 and 50 years old with alopecia areata. Some clones in this sample may be carry-over from other donors' samples. The nucleotide sequence reads as follows: TGCAGCGCCAGCGGGAGGGCCCGAGAGACCCAGTACTTC. This yields the protein CSASGRARETQYF.